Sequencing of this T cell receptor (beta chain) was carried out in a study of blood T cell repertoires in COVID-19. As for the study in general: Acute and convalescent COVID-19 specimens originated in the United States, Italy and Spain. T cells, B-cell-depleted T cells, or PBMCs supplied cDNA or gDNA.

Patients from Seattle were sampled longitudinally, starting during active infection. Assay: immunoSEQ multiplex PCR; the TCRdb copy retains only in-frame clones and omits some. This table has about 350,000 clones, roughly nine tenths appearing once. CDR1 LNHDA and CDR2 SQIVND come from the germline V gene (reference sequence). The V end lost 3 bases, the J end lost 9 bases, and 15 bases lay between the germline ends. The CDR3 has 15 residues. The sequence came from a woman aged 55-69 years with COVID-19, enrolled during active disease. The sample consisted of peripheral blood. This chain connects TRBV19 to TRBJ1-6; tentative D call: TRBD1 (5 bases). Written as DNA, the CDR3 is TGTGCCAGTAGTATGGTCGAGGGGAGGGGTTCACCCCTCCACTTT. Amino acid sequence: CASSMVEGRGSPLHF.